This TCR beta chain comes out of a study of cytomegalovirus exposure and HLA in healthy donors. Study-wide points: Cytomegalovirus-associated TCR beta chains were listed, numbering 150 to 200. A later analysis showed that HLA-associated TCR beta chains had undergone more clonal expansion than equally common others. Some V segments, TRBV6-2 and TRBV6-3 among them, were indistinguishable and were therefore excluded. A later analysis found TCR association rates differed by HLA locus, highest for DRB1 and lowest for HLA-C.

The study ran its PCR with 60 Vbeta and 13 Jbeta primers. This table comes from immunoSEQ multiplex PCR, and its TCRdb copy is limited to in-frame clones, with some not included. The sample holds 90,000 to 100,000 clones, roughly three quarters seen once. On this clone itself: Its antigen remains unknown. Compared with germline, one end of the junction differs, possibly owing to a read error.

The CDR3 contains 17 residues. Germline V gives CDR1 LNHNV, CDR2 YYDKDF (reference sequence). V usage is TRBV15 and J usage is TRBJ1-4, with D unresolved. The sequenced material came from PBMCs. The receptor's source is a woman aged 55-70 years in good health and CMV-seropositive. The CDR3 sequence: CATTRNGRGFSIEKLFF. The CDR3 nucleotides read TGTGCCACCACCAGAAACGGGCGGGGTTTCAGTATCGAAAAACTGTTTTTT.